This T cell receptor (beta chain) was documented in a study of control samples from healthy donors and cancer patients. Profiling relied on immunoSEQ multiplex PCR, and the TCRdb table lists in-frame clones only, not all of them. The sample shows 150,000 to 180,000 clones, roughly 94% of them seen only once. Germline V gene data show CDR1 as LGHDT and CDR2 as YNNKEL (reference sequence). The trim removed 5 bases at V and 8 bases at J, leaving 12 bases unmatched. This CDR3 is 16 amino acids long. The J gene is TRBJ2-2, the V gene TRBV3-1 (or the pseudogene TRBV3-2), with 9 bases lining up with TRBD1. The sequence came from a man aged 35 to 55 in good health. What was sequenced was blood. The CDR3 DNA follows: TGTGCCAGCAGCGGGGACAGGGTGGCACGAAGAGGGGAGCTGTTTTTT. It specifies CASSGDRVARRGELFF.